This entry describes one T cell receptor beta chain. Its antigen remains unidentified. This specimen comes from a study of monozygotic twins with inflammatory bowel disease. Skipping T cell sorting, the study isolated total RNA directly from whole blood. Study results and caveats: Reduced clonotype sharing with other individuals was observed in IBD patients relative to healthy twins, especially with disease activity.

A 6-nucleotide sample barcode was carried by the UMIs, which template switching added. TCRdb derives one entry per CDR3 protein from the 5' RACE reads, leaving out DNA. Seen in this sample are around 140,000 distinct CDR3 sequences; the ten most common clones hold 2% to 3%. The sequenced material came from blood. This sequence was found in a human donor with ulcerative colitis or Crohn's disease, or a healthy co-twin of an affected twin (not recorded which).

CDR3 loop: CASSSGTGDTEAFF. The chain uses TRBV5-1 and TRBJ1-1; the D gene TCRdb calls, TRBD1, cannot be checked with no DNA. The CDR3 runs 14 residues. Germline V CDR1 and CDR2: SGHRS, YFSETQ.